This T cell receptor (beta chain) comes out of a study of CD8+CD57+ T cells in acquired aplastic anemia. About the research overall: On average, sorted CD4+ and CD8+ cells gave about 2.9 ug of DNA. Healthy donor CD4+ samples were sequenced to a depth that averaged approximately 10 million reads.

Study results and limitations: Patients and controls had in common 25 to 30 CD8+ CDR3 sequences. Controls and patients did not differ significantly in CD8+ Simpson's diversity.

The V segment lost 5 bases and the J segment 3 bases; nucleotides outside the gene matches: 8. The CDR3 spans 15 residues. Germline CDR1 SGHTA, CDR2 FQGNSA. As concerns this clonotype: Its antigen is unidentified.

Genomic DNA templated the TCR beta VDJ and CDR3 profiling. TCRdb re-analysed the reads in MiXCR, keeping a single row per CDR3 protein. Among 100,000 to 150,000 distinct CDR3 sequences listed, 48% were seen once. Sequencing used sorted CD4+, CD8+, or CD8+CD57+ T cells (not recorded which) from PBMCs. This chain links TRBV7-2 with TRBJ1-1; 8 bases map to TRBD1. The clonotype originates from a human donor in good health, serving as a control. The CDR3 DNA reads TGTGCCAGCAGCATCGGACAGGGCAGGTACACTGAAGCTTTCTTT. It codes for CASSIGQGRYTEAFF.